This TCR beta chain was retrieved from a study of shared clonotypes between healthy human individuals (dated by TCRdb to 2018 to 2020). A note on the overall study: The cohort comprised two women and a few men aged 18 to 49 years. For each donor, CD4 naive and CD4 memory were each run on three plates, CD8 naive on two plates, and CD8 memory on one plate. To estimate repertoire size and how much clonotypes are shared between individuals, the study performed deep sequencing of blood TCR repertoires from roughly five healthy adults. To increase sequencing depth and limit assay-specific biases, TCR repertoire library preparation and sequencing were carried out by different laboratories using diverse techniques. Between about 0.9 and 10 billion PBMCs per donor were obtained by leukapheresis. Here is what the overall study found, with its caveats: The genetic and exposure-history diversity represented was limited by the small number of donors. Larger estimated clonotype richness was generally found for naive subsets than for memory subsets. Only blood was sampled, and tissue TCR repertoires likely differ from those in blood. Rarefaction of sorted-subset datasets indicated incomplete sequencing despite the large sequencing depth. Pairwise subsampling indicated that sequencing depth was expected to affect the degree of clonotype sharing among donors. Clonotypes shared by all four sorted-subset donors showed higher generation probabilities than non-shared clonotypes. Sharing across a handful of donors was observed for around 5% of naive CD4, over 3% of naive CD8, over 2% of memory CD4, and around 0.4% of memory CD8 clonotypes.

Using the deep immunoSEQ assay, multiplex PCR amplified TCR CDR3 regions from genomic DNA. For each cell subset, the extracted genomic DNA was distributed evenly across all wells of several immunoSEQ 96-well plates, and each plate served as one replicate. For sorted subsets, roughly 0.2 ug genomic DNA, equal to 30,000 to 35,000 T cell genomes, was loaded into each replicate PCR. Purified libraries were quantified with a Qubit 3.0 fluorometer, sized on a Bioanalyzer 2100, and re-quantified with the KAPA Library Quantification kit. Every immunoSEQ 96-well plate was sequenced on a separate single-read 150-cycle Illumina NextSeq 550 flow cell. For the original study's pipeline: Because the immunoSEQ output held only junctional sequences and lacked quality scores, the filtering could not match the filtering applied to full-length reads. Sequences were annotated with PyIR, a Python wrapper for IgBLAST v1.9, using IMGT germline references to assign V/J genes and CDR3. Any read was removed if the V/J assignment was weak (E-value above 1e-6), the CDR3 was missing, or the read contained stop codons, out-of-frame junctions, or ambiguous translated residues. V3J clonotypes were defined by identical inferred V gene, J gene, and CDR3 amino acid sequence. To compute the percentage overlap between repertoires, the number of shared unique clonotypes was divided by the size of the smaller repertoire. RTK rarefaction, the Chao1 estimator, and Recon v2.1 estimates of unobserved clonotypes were used to assess repertoire richness. Generation probabilities for all TCRbeta clonotypes obtained by the gDNA method from a handful of donors were computed using OLGA. Not all clones reach the TCRdb copy of this immuneACCESS table, which keeps in-frame sequences only. Checked studies attribute under half of the gap to unresolved V genes and leave the rest unexplained. D and trimming come from the DNA, and the V and J calls and clone size come from that table. The sample table records a few million clones; roughly nine tenths of these occur just once. Clones ranked in the top ten supply about 0.13% of the sample.

The CDR3, from cysteine to phenylalanine, totals 14 residues. Just the 42-base CDR3 DNA is kept, in frame starting at base 1. The junction shows trimming of 3 bases on V and 9 bases on J, plus 15 bases between the germline ends. Taken from the germline V gene, the CDR1 and CDR2 loops are SGHTA and FQGNSA. This clone was picked up one time. What antigen it recognizes has not been identified. No base-level quality is on record; no much larger clone is a single base apart. The donors were healthy, HIV-negative adults who had no recently reported acute infections or vaccinations. Every donor was a Caucasian adult living in Nashville, Tennessee, USA. Magnetic negative selection was used to enrich CD4+ T cells, after which naive cells were positively selected on CD45RA and the negative fraction became the memory subset. Blood was collected by leukapheresis, and PBMCs were isolated by Ficoll-Histopaque density gradient centrifugation and then cryopreserved in liquid nitrogen vapor phase. Purity and quantity of every magnetically sorted T cell population were checked by analytical flow cytometry. Genomic DNA was isolated from every sorted fraction and measured by UV absorbance on a Nanodrop 2000c.

The chain uses TRBV7-2 and TRBJ2-1; D gene: possibly TRBD2, on 5 matching bases. The material sequenced was naive CD4+ T cells sorted from blood. The cell subset or site label corresponds to: CD45RA+ positively selected. The receptor was isolated from a man in his late teens or twenties in good health. The CDR3 corresponds to CASSLGGSVGEQFF. Read as DNA, the sequence is TGTGCCAGCAGCTTGGGTGGGAGTGTTGGTGAGCAGTTCTTC.